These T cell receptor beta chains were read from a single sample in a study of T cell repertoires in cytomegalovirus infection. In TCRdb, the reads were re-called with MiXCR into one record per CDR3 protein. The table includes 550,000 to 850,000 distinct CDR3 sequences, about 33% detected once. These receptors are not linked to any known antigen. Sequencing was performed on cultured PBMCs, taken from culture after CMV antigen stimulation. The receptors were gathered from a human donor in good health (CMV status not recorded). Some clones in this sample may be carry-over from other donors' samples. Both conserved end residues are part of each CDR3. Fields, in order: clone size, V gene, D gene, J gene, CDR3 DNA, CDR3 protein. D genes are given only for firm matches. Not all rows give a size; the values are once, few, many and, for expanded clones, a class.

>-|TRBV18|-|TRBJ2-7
TGTGCCAGCGCGAGGGTACAGGACTACGAGCAGTACTTC
CASARVQDYEQYF
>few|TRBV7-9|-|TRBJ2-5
TGTGCCGTTGGACTGAACCAAGAGACCCAGTACTTC
CAVGLNQETQYF
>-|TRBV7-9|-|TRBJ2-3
TGTGCCAGCAGCTTAGATCCCGCTCGAGATACGCAGTATTTT
CASSLDPARDTQYF
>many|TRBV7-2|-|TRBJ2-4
TGTGCCAGCAGGTCGGCCGGGCCGCAAAACATTCAGTACTTC
CASRSAGPQNIQYF
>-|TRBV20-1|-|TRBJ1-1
TGCAGTGCTAGAGGGATTGTAACTGAAGCTTTCTTT
CSARGIVTEAFF
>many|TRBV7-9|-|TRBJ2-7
TGTGCCAGCAGCTCCGGGACATTCCGGGAGCAGTACTTC
CASSSGTFREQYF
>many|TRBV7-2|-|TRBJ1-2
TGTGCCAGCAGCTTACCCATGCTAGGATTCGATGGCTACACCTTC
CASSLPMLGFDGYTF
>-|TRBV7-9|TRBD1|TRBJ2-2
TGTGCCAGCAGTTTCTGGGGGGACAGGTCGACCTCTCACACCGGGGAGCTGTTTTTT
CASSFWGDRSTSHTGELFF
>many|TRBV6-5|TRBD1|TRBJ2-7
TGTGCCAGCAGTACCACAGGGGCAGGCTACGAGCAGTACTTC
CASSTTGAGYEQYF
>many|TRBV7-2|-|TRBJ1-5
TGTGCCAGCAGTGAGCAGGGCAGCAATCAGCCCCAGCATTTT
CASSEQGSNQPQHF
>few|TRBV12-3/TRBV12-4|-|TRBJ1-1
TGTGCCAGCAGCAACCGGACAGCACAAGAGGAAGCTTTCTTT
CASSNRTAQEEAFF
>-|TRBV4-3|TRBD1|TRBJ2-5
TGCGCCAGCAGCTTCATGGACAGGCAAGAGACCCAGTACTTC
CASSFMDRQETQYF
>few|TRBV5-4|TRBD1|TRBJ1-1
TGTGCCAGCAGCTTGCCGACAGGGGAGACTGAAGCTTTCTTT
CASSLPTGETEAFF
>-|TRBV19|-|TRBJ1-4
TGTGCCAGTAGTCCCTGGACGTCGGGGGAAGAAAAACTGTTTTTT
CASSPWTSGEEKLFF
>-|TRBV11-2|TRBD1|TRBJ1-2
TGTGCCAGCAGCTTAGTAGTCACAGGGGATGGCTACACCTTC
CASSLVVTGDGYTF
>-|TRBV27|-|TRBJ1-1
TGTGCCAGCAGTTTACCGGACAGCCCCGAAGCTTTCTTT
CASSLPDSPEAFF
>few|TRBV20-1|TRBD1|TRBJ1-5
TGCAGTGCGAGTGGGACAGGGAGAAATCAGCCCCAGCATTTT
CSASGTGRNQPQHF
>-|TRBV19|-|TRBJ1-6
TGTGCCAGTAGCCCTTTTCGGCCCCAGGGAGTAGATTCACCCCTCCACTTT
CASSPFRPQGVDSPLHF
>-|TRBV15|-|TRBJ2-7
TGTGCCACCAAGGTTGGACTACTTGACTACGAGCAGTACTTC
CATKVGLLDYEQYF
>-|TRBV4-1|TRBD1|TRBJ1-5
TGCGCCAGCTCGTCGGGCGGAGGGGGCTCTCGGAATCAGCCCCAGCATTTT
CASSSGGGGSRNQPQHF
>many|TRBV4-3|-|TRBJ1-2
TGCGCCAGCAGCCAAGCGGGGGGCTATACCGATGGCTACACCTTC
CASSQAGGYTDGYTF
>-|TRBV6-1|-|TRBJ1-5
TGTGCCAGCAGTTACAAAGCAAATCAGCCCCAGCATTTT
CASSYKANQPQHF
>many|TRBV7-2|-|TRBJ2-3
TGTGCCAGCAGCTTGGGGAATCAAGGGGCAGATACGCAGTATTTT
CASSLGNQGADTQYF
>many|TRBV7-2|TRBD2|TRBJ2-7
TGTGCCAGCAGCCAGGATGAGGGAGGGTACGAGCAGTACTTC
CASSQDEGGYEQYF
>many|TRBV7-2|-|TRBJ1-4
TGTGCCAGCAGCCTGAACAGGGTGCGGGGTGAAAAACTGTTTTTT
CASSLNRVRGEKLFF
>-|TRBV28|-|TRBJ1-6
TGTGCCAGCAGTCCCCTCGGGGGGGCTAATTCACCCCTCCACTTT
CASSPLGGANSPLHF
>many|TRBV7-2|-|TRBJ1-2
TGTGCCAGCAGCTTAGTGGACTATGGCTACACCTTC
CASSLVDYGYTF
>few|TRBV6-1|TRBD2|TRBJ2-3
TGTGCCAGCAGGCGGGCCAGCGGGGGTGTTGGCACAGATACGCAGTATTTT
CASRRASGGVGTDTQYF
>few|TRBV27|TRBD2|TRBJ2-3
TGTGCCAGCACCTCCGGGACTACCGAGGGGGATACGCAGTATTTT
CASTSGTTEGDTQYF